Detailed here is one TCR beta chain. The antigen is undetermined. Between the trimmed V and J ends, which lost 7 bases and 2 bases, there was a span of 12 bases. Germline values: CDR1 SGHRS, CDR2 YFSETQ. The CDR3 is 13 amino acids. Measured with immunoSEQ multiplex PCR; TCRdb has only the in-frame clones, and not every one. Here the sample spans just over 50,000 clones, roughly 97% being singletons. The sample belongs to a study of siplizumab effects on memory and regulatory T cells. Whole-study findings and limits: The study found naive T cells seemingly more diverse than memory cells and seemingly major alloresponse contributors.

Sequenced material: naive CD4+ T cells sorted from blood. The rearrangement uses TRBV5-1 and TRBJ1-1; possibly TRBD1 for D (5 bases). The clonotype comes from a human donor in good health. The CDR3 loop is CASALGANTEAFF. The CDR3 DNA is TGCGCCAGCGCCCTTGGGGCTAACACTGAAGCTTTCTTT.